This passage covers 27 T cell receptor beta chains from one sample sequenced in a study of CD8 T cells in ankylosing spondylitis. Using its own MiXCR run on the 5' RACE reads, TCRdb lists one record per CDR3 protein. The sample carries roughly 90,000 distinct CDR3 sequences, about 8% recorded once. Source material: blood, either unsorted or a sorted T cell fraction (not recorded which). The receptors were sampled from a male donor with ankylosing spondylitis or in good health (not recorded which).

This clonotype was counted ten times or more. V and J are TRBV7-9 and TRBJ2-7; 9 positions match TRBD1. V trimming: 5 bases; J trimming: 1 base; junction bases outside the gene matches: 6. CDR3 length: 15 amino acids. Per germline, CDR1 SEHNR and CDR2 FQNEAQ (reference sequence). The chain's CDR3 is CASSGDREGSYEQYF. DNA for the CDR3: TGTGCCAGCAGCGGGGACAGGGAAGGATCCTACGAGCAGTACTTC.

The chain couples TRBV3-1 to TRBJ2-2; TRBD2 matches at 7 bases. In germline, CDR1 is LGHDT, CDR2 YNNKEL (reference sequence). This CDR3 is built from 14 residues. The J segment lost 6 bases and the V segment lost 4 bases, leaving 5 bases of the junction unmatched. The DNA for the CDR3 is TGTGCCAGCAGCCCCCTGGGGGGGTCCGGGGAGCTGTTTTTT. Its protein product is CASSPLGGSGELFF. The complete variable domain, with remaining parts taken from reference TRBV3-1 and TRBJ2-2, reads DTAVSQTPKYLVTQMGNDKSIKCEQNLGHDTMYWYKQDSKKFLKIMFSYNNKELIINETVPNRFSPKSPDKAHLNLHINSLELGDSAVYFCASSPLGGSGELFFGEGSRLTVL.

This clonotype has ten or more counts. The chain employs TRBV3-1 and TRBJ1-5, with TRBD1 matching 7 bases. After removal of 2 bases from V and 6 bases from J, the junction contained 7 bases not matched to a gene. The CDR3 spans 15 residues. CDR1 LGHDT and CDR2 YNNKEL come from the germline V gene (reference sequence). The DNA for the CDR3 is TGTGCCAGCAGCCAAACTGACAGGGTGGGTCAGCCCCAGCATTTT. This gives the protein CASSQTDRVGQPQHF.

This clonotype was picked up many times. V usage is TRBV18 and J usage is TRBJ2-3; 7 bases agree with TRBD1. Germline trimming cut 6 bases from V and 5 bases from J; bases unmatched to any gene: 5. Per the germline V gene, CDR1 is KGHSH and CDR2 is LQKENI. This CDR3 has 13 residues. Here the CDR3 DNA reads TGTGCCAGCTCGCTCACAGGGGAAGATACGCAGTATTTT. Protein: CASSLTGEDTQYF.

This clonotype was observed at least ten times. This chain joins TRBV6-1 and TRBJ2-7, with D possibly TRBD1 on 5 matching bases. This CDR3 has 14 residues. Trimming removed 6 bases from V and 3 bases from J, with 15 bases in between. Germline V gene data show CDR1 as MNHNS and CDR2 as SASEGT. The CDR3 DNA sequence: TGTGCCAGCAGCCGACGCAGGGATTTCTACGAGCAGTACTTC. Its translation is CASSRRRDFYEQYF.

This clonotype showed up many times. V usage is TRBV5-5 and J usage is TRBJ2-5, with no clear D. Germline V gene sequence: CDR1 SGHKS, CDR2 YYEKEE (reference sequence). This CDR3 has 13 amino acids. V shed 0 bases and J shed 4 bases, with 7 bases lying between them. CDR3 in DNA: TGTGCCAGCAGCTTGGCACTAATAGAGACCCAGTACTTC. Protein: CASSLALIETQYF.

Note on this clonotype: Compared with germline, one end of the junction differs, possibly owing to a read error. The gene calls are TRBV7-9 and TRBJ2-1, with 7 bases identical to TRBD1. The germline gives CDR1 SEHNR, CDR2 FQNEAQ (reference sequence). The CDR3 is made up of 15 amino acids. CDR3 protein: CASSNKTWHRGIECF. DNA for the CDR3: TGTGCCAGCAGCAATAAGACCTGGCACAGGGGAATTGAATGCTTC.

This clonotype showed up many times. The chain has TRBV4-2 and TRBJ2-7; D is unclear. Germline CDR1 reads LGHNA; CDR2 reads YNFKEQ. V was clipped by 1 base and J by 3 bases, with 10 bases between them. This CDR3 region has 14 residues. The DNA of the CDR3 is TGTGCCAGCAGCCAAGGCGGCCAGAACTACGAGCAGTACTTC. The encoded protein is CASSQGGQNYEQYF.

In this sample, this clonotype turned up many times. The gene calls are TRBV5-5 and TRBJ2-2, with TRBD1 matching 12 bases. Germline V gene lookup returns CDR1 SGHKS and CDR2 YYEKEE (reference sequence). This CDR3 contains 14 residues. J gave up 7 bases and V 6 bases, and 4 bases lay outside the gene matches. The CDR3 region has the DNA TGTGCCAGCATCGGGACAGGGGGCTTCGGGGAGCTGTTTTTT. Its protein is CASIGTGGFGELFF. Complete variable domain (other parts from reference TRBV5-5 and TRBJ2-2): DAGVTQSPTHLIKTRGQQVTLRCSPISGHKSVSWYQQVLGQGPQFIFQYYEKEERGRGNFPDRFSARQFPNYSSELNVNALLLGDSALYLCASIGTGGFGELFFGEGSRLTVL.

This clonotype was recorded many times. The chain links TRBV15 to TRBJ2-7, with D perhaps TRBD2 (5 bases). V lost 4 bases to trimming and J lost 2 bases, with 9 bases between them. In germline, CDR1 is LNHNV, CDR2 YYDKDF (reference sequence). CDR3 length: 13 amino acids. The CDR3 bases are TGTGCCACCAGCAAGGGAGTAACCTACGAGCAGTACTTC. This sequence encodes CATSKGVTYEQYF.

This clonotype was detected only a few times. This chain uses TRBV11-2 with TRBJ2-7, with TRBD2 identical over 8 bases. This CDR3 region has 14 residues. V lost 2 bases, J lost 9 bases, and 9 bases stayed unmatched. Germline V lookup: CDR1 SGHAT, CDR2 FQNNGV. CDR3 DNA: TGTGCCAGCAGCTTACAGCGGCTAGCGGGTGCGCAGTACTTC. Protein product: CASSLQRLAGAQYF.

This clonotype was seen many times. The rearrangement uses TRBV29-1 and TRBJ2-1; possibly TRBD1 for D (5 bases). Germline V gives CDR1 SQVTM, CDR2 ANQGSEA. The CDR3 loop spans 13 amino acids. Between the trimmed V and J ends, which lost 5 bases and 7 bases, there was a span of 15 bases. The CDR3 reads CSVLSPQGNEQFF. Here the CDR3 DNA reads TGCAGCGTTCTTTCTCCTCAGGGAAATGAGCAGTTCTTC.

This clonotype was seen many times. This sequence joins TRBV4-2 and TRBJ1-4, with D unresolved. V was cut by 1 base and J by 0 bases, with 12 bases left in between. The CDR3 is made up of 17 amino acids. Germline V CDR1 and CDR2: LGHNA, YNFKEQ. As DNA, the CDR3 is TGTGCCAGCAGCCAAGTGCTTTTAGGGACAACTAATGAAAAACTGTTTTTT. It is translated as CASSQVLLGTTNEKLFF.

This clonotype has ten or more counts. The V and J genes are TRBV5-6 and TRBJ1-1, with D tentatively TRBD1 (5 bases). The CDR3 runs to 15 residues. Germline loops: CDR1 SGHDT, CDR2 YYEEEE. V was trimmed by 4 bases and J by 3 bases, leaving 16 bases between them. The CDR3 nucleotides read TGTGCCAGCAGCCGGGTGGGAAGGGGAGACACTGAAGCTTTCTTT. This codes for CASSRVGRGDTEAFF.

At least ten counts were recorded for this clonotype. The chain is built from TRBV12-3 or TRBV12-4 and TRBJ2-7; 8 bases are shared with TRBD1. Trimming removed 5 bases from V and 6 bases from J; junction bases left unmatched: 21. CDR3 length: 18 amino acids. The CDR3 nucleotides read TGTGCCAGCAGTCCCCGGGACAGGTACCTCTCGGGCCCCGGCGAGCAGTACTTC. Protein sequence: CASSPRDRYLSGPGEQYF.

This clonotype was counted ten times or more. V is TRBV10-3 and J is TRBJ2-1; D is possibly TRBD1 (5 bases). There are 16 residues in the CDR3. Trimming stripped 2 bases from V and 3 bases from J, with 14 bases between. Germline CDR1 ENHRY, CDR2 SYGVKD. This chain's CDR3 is CAISEPWQGNYNEQFF. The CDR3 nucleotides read TGTGCCATCAGTGAGCCCTGGCAGGGTAACTACAATGAGCAGTTCTTC.

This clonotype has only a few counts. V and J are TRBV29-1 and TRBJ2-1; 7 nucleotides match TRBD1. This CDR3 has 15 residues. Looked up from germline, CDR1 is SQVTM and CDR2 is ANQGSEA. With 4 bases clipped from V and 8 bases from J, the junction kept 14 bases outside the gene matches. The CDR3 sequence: CSVARDRGQNYEQFF. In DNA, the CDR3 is TGCAGCGTTGCTCGAGACCGGGGACAGAACTATGAGCAGTTCTTC.

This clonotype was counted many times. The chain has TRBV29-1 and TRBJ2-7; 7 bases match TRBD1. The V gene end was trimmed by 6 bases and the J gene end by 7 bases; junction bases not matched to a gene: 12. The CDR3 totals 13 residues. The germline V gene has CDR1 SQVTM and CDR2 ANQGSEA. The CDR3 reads CSVLWVGGAEQYF. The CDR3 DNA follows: TGCAGCGTCTTGTGGGTAGGGGGCGCGGAGCAGTACTTC.

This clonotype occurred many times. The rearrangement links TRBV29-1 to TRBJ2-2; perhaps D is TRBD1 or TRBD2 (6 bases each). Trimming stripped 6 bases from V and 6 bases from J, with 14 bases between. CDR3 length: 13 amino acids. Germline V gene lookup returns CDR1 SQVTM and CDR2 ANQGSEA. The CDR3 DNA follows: TGCAGCGTGTCAATAGGGGGGTCCGGGGAGCTGTTTTTT. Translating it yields CSVSIGGSGELFF.

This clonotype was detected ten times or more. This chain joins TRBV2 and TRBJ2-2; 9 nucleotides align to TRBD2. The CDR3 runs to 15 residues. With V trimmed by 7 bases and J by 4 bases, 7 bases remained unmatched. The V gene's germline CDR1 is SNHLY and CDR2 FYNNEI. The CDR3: CASTRLAEITGELFF. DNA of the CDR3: TGTGCCAGCACGAGACTAGCGGAGATCACCGGGGAGCTGTTTTTT.

CDR3 bases: TGCAGTGCTAGTCGCGTTACGAACACCGGGGAGCTGTTTTTT. Its protein product is CSASRVTNTGELFF. This chain uses TRBV20-1 with TRBJ2-2; no clear D gene. This CDR3 is built from 14 residues. V shed 3 bases and J shed 0 bases, with 8 bases lying between them. CDR1 is DFQATT, CDR2 SNEGSKA, per germline (reference sequence).

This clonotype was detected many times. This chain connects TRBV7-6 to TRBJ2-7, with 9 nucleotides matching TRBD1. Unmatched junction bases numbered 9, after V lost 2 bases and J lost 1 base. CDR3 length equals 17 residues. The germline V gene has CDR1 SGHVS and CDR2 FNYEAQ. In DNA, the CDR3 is TGTGCCAGCAGCTTACCCAGGACAGGGGATAGGTCCTACGAGCAGTACTTC. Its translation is CASSLPRTGDRSYEQYF.

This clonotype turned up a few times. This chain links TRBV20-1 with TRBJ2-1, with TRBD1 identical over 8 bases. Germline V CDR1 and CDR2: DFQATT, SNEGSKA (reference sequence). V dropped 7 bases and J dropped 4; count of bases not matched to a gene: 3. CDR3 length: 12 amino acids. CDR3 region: CSVRTGYNEQFF. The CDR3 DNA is TGCAGTGTTCGGACAGGGTACAATGAGCAGTTCTTC.

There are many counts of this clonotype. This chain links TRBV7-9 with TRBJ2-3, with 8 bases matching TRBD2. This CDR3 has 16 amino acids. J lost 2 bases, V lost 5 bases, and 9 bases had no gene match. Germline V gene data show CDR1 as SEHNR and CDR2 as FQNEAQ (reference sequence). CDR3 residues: CASSLTLAGNTDTQYF. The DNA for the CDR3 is TGTGCCAGCAGCCTCACTCTAGCGGGTAACACAGATACGCAGTATTTT. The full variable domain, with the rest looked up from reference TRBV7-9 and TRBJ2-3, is DTGVSQNPRHKITKRGQNVTFRCDPISEHNRLYWYRQTLGQGPEFLTYFQNEAQLEKSRLLSDRFSAERPKGSFSTLEIQRTEQGDSAMYLCASSLTLAGNTDTQYFGPGTRLTVL.

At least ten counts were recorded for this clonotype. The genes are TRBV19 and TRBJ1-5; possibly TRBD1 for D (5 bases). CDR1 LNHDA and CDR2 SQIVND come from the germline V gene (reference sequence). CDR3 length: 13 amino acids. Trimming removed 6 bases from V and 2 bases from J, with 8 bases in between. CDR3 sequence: CASRAGGNQPQHF. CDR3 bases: TGTGCCAGTAGGGCGGGGGGCAATCAGCCCCAGCATTTT.

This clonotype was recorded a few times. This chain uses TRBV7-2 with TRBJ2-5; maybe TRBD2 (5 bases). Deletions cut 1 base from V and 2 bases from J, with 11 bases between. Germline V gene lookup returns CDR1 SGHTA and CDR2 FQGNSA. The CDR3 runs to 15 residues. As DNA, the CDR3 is TGTGCCAGCAGCTTAGGAGGAGGCATACAAGAGACCCAGTACTTC. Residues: CASSLGGGIQETQYF.

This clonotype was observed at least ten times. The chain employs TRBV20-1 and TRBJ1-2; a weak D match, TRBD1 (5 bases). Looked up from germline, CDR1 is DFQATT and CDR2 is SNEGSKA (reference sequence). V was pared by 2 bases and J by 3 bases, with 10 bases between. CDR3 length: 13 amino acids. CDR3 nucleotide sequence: TGCAGTGCTAGAACGGGGACGGACTATGGCTACACCTTC. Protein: CSARTGTDYGYTF.